This is a list of T cell receptor beta chains from one sample in a study of blood T cell repertoires in COVID-19. The data were produced by immunoSEQ multiplex PCR, yet TCRdb's version contains in-frame clones alone and is incomplete. The table shows over 250,000 clones, with about 82% occurring only once. Sequenced sample: peripheral blood. All receptors derive from a man in his fifties with active or convalescent COVID-19. Each CDR3 is given without its conserved first and last residue. The order of the fields is V gene, J gene, CDR3 protein.

TRBV6-5	TRBJ1-5	ASSLTAGGNQPQH
TRBV21-1	TRBJ1-1	ASNPSQQGTMNTEAF
TRBV5-1	TRBJ1-1	ASGSTPGQGFMNTEAF
TRBV4-1	TRBJ1-2	ASSPNRDRKYGYT
TRBV29-1	TRBJ1-1	SVVGTGLNTEAF
TRBV4-1	TRBJ2-3	ASRATGIRDTDTQY
TRBV7-9	TRBJ1-2	ASSTPNYGYT
TRBV5-1	TRBJ2-3	ASSSQGGLTDTQY
TRBV19	TRBJ1-5	ASSGPGEYSNQPQH
TRBV5-6	TRBJ2-1	ASSLVWRGLGNEQF
TRBV18	TRBJ1-6	ASSVDQVLISPLH
TRBV20-1	TRBJ2-3	SASLGLGRTDTQY
TRBV4-3	TRBJ2-1	ASSQGLAGGAEQF
TRBV4-3	TRBJ2-2	ASSQVGGSGELF
TRBV6-6	TRBJ2-7	ASEPRPRGYEQY
TRBV19	TRBJ1-1	ASSIVTRDTEAF
TRBV7-9	TRBJ1-2	ASSLIGRGGYT
TRBV18	TRBJ1-2	ASSPSTGGSVGYT
TRBV5-8	TRBJ2-6	ASSKIRSGANVLT
TRBV9	TRBJ2-2	ASSAGGLANTGELF
TRBV7-9	TRBJ2-1	ASSLTSGGILSYNEQF
TRBV19	TRBJ2-2	ASSIGTGHGELF
TRBV13	TRBJ2-1	ASSSRGASGGYNEQF
TRBV30	TRBJ2-5	AWSAGYGGRETQY
TRBV18	TRBJ1-1	ASSLGTRETEAF
TRBV5-1	TRBJ1-1	ASSGGPLRTEAF
TRBV12-3/TRBV12-4	TRBJ1-2	ASSPIGQYGYT
TRBV5-1	TRBJ2-3	ASRAGDVDTQY
TRBV10-1	TRBJ1-4	ASSEPLGPELVLKLF
TRBV12-5	TRBJ2-1	ASGLVSGGNEQF
TRBV10-1	TRBJ2-7	ASSESSRPSYEQY
TRBV30	TRBJ2-1	AWSVTRVWDEQF
TRBV18	TRBJ1-5	ASSLTSRQPQH
TRBV4-2	TRBJ2-3	ASSQESARTQY
TRBV29-1	TRBJ1-1	SGTGTSRTEAF
TRBV4-3	TRBJ1-2	ASSQEQGMVSYGYT
TRBV7-9	TRBJ2-7	ASSLYIAGSSYEQY
TRBV6-2/TRBV6-3	TRBJ2-1	ASSLLAGVSNEQF
TRBV5-1	TRBJ2-2	ASTFGNTGELF
TRBV24-1	TRBJ2-3	ATSDSPRAGATDTQY
TRBV30	TRBJ1-5	AWSVGTNQPQH
TRBV4-3	TRBJ2-5	ASSQGASGGETQY
TRBV4-3	TRBJ1-3	ASSPLTGSGNTIY
TRBV18	TRBJ1-2	ASSPLRQGAGGYT
TRBV9	TRBJ2-2	ASSARQGAGELF
TRBV18	TRBJ1-2	ASSPLQGRGPLGYGYT
TRBV9	TRBJ2-1	ASSVGDSNNEQF
TRBV7-2	TRBJ1-4	ASSATGGIGEKLF
TRBV13	TRBJ1-2	ASRHSLGGRGYGYT
TRBV11-2	TRBJ2-2	ASSLGARNTGELF
TRBV9	TRBJ2-3	ASSARFSATDTQY
TRBV4-1	TRBJ1-2	ASSQPGPGGYGYT